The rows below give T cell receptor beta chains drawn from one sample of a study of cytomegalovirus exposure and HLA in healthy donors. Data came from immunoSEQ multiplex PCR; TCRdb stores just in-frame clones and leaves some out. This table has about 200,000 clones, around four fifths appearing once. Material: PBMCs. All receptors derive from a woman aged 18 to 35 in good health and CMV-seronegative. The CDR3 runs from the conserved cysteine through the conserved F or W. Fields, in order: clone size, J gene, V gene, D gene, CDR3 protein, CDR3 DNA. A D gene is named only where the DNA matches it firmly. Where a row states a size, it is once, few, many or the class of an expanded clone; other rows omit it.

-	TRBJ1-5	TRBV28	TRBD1	CASSLLGQDHNQPQHF	TGTGCCAGCAGTTTGCTGGGACAGGATCACAATCAGCCCCAGCATTTT
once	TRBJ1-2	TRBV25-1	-	CASSDLNWPRDGYTF	TGTGCCAGCAGCGACCTCAATTGGCCCCGAGATGGCTACACCTTC
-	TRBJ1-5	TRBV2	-	CASREWGARNQPQHF	TGTGCCAGCAGGGAGTGGGGGGCGAGGAATCAGCCCCAGCATTTT
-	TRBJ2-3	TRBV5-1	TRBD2	CASSDLSGDTDTQYF	TGCGCCAGCAGTGATCTTAGCGGGGACACAGATACGCAGTATTTT
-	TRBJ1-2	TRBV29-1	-	CSVVRGAAGYGYTF	TGCAGCGTTGTGCGGGGGGCGGCTGGCTATGGCTACACCTTC
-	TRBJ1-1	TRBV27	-	CASSFTATTEAFF	TGTGCCAGCAGCTTCACAGCTACCACTGAAGCTTTCTTT
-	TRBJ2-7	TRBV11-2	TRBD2	CASSHLRASGGYYEQYF	TGTGCCAGCAGCCACTTGCGGGCTTCGGGAGGATACTACGAGCAGTACTTC
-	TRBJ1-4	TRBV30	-	CAWSAGTSNEKLFF	TGTGCCTGGAGTGCCGGGACAAGCAATGAAAAACTGTTTTTT
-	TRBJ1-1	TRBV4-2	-	CASSQDRGSEAFF	TGTGCCAGCAGCCAAGATCGGGGGTCTGAAGCTTTCTTT
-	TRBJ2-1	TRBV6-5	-	CASSLGQRYYNEQFF	TGTGCCAGCAGTCTAGGACAGAGATACTACAATGAGCAGTTCTTC
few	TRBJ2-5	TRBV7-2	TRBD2	CASSASGRAGETQYF	TGTGCCAGCAGCGCTAGCGGGAGGGCCGGAGAGACCCAGTACTTC
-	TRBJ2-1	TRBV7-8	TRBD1	CASSSIGTGHNEQFF	TGTGCCAGCAGCTCCATCGGGACAGGGCATAATGAGCAGTTCTTC
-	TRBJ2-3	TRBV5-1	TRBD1	CASSGGDRGDTQYF	TGCGCCAGCAGCGGGGGGGACAGGGGAGATACGCAGTATTTT
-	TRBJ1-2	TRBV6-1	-	CASRNRESGYTF	TGTGCCAGCAGGAACAGGGAGTCTGGCTACACCTTC
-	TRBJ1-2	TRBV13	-	CASSFSGVYTF	TGTGCCAGCAGCTTCTCAGGGGTCTACACCTTC
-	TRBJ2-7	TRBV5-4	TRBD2	CASSRGAGEYEQYF	TGTGCCAGCAGCCGCGGGGCGGGGGAGTACGAGCAGTACTTC
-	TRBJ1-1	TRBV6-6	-	CASRQTGLGEAFF	TGTGCCAGCAGGCAGACTGGGTTGGGTGAAGCTTTCTTT
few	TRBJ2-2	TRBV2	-	CASRSGDITGELFF	TGTGCCAGCAGGTCAGGTGATATCACCGGGGAGCTGTTTTTT
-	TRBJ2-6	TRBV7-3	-	CASSPAGGANVLTF	TGTGCCAGCAGCCCAGCGGGCGGGGCCAACGTCCTGACTTTC
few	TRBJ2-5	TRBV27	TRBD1	CASSFRDRGTQYF	TGTGCCAGCAGTTTCCGGGACAGGGGAACCCAGTACTTC
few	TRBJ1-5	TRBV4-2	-	CASSQVTGTADAMPQHF	TGTGCCAGCAGCCAGGTCACCGGGACCGCAGACGCGATGCCCCAGCATTTT
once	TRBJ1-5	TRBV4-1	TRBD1	CASGSQGAGQPQHF	TGCGCCAGCGGATCTCAGGGGGCCGGGCAGCCCCAGCATTTT
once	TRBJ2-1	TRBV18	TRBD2	CASSQIAGGYNEQFF	TGTGCCAGCTCACAAATAGCGGGGGGATACAATGAGCAGTTCTTC
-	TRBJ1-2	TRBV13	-	CASSPGPGLGGNYGYTF	TGTGCCAGCAGCCCCGGTCCCGGGCTTGGCGGGAACTATGGCTACACCTTC
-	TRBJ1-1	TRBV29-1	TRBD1	CSVPGGRVQTEAFF	TGCAGCGTTCCAGGGGGAAGGGTGCAAACTGAAGCTTTCTTT
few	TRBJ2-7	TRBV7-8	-	CASSLAERYEQYF	TGTGCCAGCAGCTTAGCCGAGCGTTACGAGCAGTACTTC
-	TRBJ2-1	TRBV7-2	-	CASSLARGWRGRNEQFF	TGTGCCAGCAGCTTAGCGCGGGGTTGGAGGGGGCGCAATGAGCAGTTCTTC
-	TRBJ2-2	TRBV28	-	CASSSHLGNTGELFF	TGTGCCAGCAGTTCCCACCTTGGGAACACCGGGGAGCTGTTTTTT
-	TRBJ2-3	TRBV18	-	CASSPRDRQADTQYF	TGTGCCAGCTCACCCCGAGACCGCCAGGCGGATACGCAGTATTTT
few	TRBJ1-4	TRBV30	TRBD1	CAWGGIRDRYF	TGTGCCTGGGGCGGGATCCGGGACAGGTATTTT
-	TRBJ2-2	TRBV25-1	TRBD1	CASSRDSSTGELFF	TGTGCCAGCAGTCGGGACAGTAGTACCGGGGAGCTGTTTTTT
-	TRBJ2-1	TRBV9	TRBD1	CASSVAGQGLNEQFF	TGTGCCAGCAGCGTAGCGGGACAGGGTTTGAATGAGCAGTTCTTC
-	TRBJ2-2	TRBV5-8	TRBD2	CASSSLGLAGNRGNTGELFF	TGTGCCAGCAGCTCCCTCGGACTAGCGGGCAATCGCGGGAACACCGGGGAGCTGTTTTTT
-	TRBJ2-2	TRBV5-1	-	CASSPRTPFANTGELFF	TGCGCCAGCAGCCCTCGGACGCCTTTCGCGAACACCGGGGAGCTGTTTTTT
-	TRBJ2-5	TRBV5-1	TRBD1	CASSLRGLGETQYF	TGCGCCAGCAGCTTAAGGGGGCTGGGGGAGACCCAGTACTTC
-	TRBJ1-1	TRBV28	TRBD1	CASTQGAATEAFF	TGTGCCAGCACGCAGGGGGCGGCCACTGAAGCTTTCTTT
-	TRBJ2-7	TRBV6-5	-	CASSPSSYEQYF	TGTGCCAGCAGTCCGAGCTCCTACGAGCAGTACTTC
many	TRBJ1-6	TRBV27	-	CASSPGLLSSYNSPLHF	TGTGCCAGCAGTCCAGGACTATTAAGCTCCTATAATTCACCCCTCCACTTT
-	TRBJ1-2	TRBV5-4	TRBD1	CASSRKDRVEGYTF	TGTGCCAGCAGCCGCAAGGACAGGGTCGAGGGCTACACCTTC
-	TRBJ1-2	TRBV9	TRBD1	CASSPLGAGQGPLGYTF	TGTGCCAGCAGCCCTCTAGGGGCGGGACAGGGGCCCCTGGGCTACACCTTC
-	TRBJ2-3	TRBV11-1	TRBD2	CASSFSGGGADTQYF	TGTGCCAGCAGCTTTAGCGGGGGTGGTGCAGATACGCAGTATTTT
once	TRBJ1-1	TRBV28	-	CASSSPGIRTEAFF	TGTGCCAGCAGTTCCCCAGGGATTCGCACTGAAGCTTTCTTT